This is a list of T cell receptor beta chains from one sample in a study of CD8 T cells in Susac syndrome. TCRdb re-called the immunoSEQ multiplex PCR reads with MiXCR, one entry per CDR3 protein. The sample lists about 71,000 distinct CDR3 sequences, just over 90% occurring once. The sequencing sample was made of CD4+ T cells from PBMCs. The source of these receptors is a human donor with Susac syndrome. Both conserved end residues are trimmed from each CDR3. The D gene is left open where the match is weak.

J gene: TRBJ2-2
D gene: NA
V gene: TRBV5-1
CDR3 protein: ASSLGTGIDTGELF

J gene: TRBJ2-7
D gene: NA
V gene: TRBV16
CDR3 protein: ASSQSRAGRHEQY

J gene: TRBJ2-4
D gene: NA
V gene: TRBV11-2
CDR3 protein: ASSLGGVRGIKNIQY

J gene: TRBJ1-6
D gene: TRBD1
V gene: TRBV28
CDR3 protein: ASRPPGQGNSPLH

J gene: TRBJ2-3
D gene: NA
V gene: TRBV27
CDR3 protein: ASSFSAPTDTQY

J gene: TRBJ1-2
D gene: TRBD1
V gene: TRBV19
CDR3 protein: ASSPRGQGWYGYT

J gene: TRBJ2-5
D gene: TRBD1
V gene: TRBV28
CDR3 protein: ASTAATGGFRETQY

J gene: TRBJ2-7
D gene: TRBD1
V gene: TRBV20-1
CDR3 protein: SATGDSSYEQY

J gene: TRBJ1-6
D gene: TRBD1
V gene: TRBV18
CDR3 protein: ASSRDRTNSPLH

J gene: TRBJ2-5
D gene: TRBD1
V gene: TRBV29-1
CDR3 protein: SVEDPGGGETQY

J gene: TRBJ1-2
D gene: NA
V gene: TRBV28
CDR3 protein: ASSLYRHTGYGYT

J gene: TRBJ2-5
D gene: NA
V gene: TRBV19
CDR3 protein: ASSMYVDRETQY

J gene: TRBJ2-7
D gene: NA
V gene: TRBV5-4
CDR3 protein: ASSSGPSYEQY

J gene: TRBJ2-7
D gene: TRBD1
V gene: TRBV5-1
CDR3 protein: ASSWGQGGEQY

J gene: TRBJ1-2
D gene: NA
V gene: TRBV6-2/TRBV6-3
CDR3 protein: ASSYSKTRYT

J gene: TRBJ2-7
D gene: TRBD2
V gene: TRBV7-3
CDR3 protein: ASSPGTRGDEQY

J gene: TRBJ1-1
D gene: NA
V gene: TRBV6-2/TRBV6-3
CDR3 protein: ASSYGTRNTEAF

J gene: TRBJ2-1
D gene: NA
V gene: TRBV10-3
CDR3 protein: AISKENPSYNEQF

J gene: TRBJ1-4
D gene: NA
V gene: TRBV19
CDR3 protein: ASSKVGPTNEKLF

J gene: TRBJ1-1
D gene: NA
V gene: TRBV20-1
CDR3 protein: SAAGGGVVF

J gene: TRBJ2-7
D gene: NA
V gene: TRBV2
CDR3 protein: ASSEGGGEQY

J gene: TRBJ1-1
D gene: TRBD1
V gene: TRBV5-1
CDR3 protein: ASNPGQGHTEAF

J gene: TRBJ1-1
D gene: TRBD1
V gene: TRBV25-1
CDR3 protein: ASREGQGARTEAF

J gene: TRBJ1-2
D gene: NA
V gene: TRBV6-5
CDR3 protein: ASKGGSGGYT

J gene: TRBJ2-2
D gene: NA
V gene: TRBV4-1
CDR3 protein: ASSRTWQGVATGELF

J gene: TRBJ2-3
D gene: TRBD2
V gene: TRBV20-1
CDR3 protein: SATSGSSTDTQY

J gene: TRBJ1-1
D gene: TRBD1
V gene: TRBV18
CDR3 protein: ASSPRTGMTEAF

J gene: TRBJ2-7
D gene: NA
V gene: TRBV6-2/TRBV6-3
CDR3 protein: ASSSDQGRRDEQY

J gene: TRBJ1-6
D gene: TRBD1
V gene: TRBV12-3/TRBV12-4
CDR3 protein: ASRTDRAGPLH

J gene: TRBJ2-1
D gene: NA
V gene: TRBV4-1
CDR3 protein: ASSSVGKRDEQF

J gene: TRBJ1-5
D gene: TRBD1
V gene: TRBV6-1
CDR3 protein: ASSPLDRGRFNQPQH

J gene: TRBJ2-3
D gene: NA
V gene: TRBV11-2
CDR3 protein: ASSRDRPSTDTQY

J gene: TRBJ1-3
D gene: NA
V gene: TRBV7-6
CDR3 protein: ATAGHAGNTIY

J gene: TRBJ2-5
D gene: NA
V gene: TRBV10-3
CDR3 protein: AISEGVETQY

J gene: TRBJ1-2
D gene: TRBD1
V gene: TRBV12-3/TRBV12-4
CDR3 protein: ASSLDRGKSGYT

J gene: TRBJ2-2
D gene: NA
V gene: TRBV7-6
CDR3 protein: ASSFRAPGGELF

J gene: TRBJ2-2
D gene: TRBD1
V gene: TRBV18
CDR3 protein: ASSPRTGTGELF

J gene: TRBJ1-1
D gene: NA
V gene: TRBV11-2
CDR3 protein: ASRWGNTEAF

J gene: TRBJ2-7
D gene: NA
V gene: TRBV20-1
CDR3 protein: SARVRRDDEQY

J gene: TRBJ2-7
D gene: NA
V gene: TRBV28
CDR3 protein: ASSFGNSGGEQY

J gene: TRBJ2-7
D gene: NA
V gene: TRBV6-2/TRBV6-3
CDR3 protein: ASSLPGEQY

J gene: TRBJ2-3
D gene: TRBD2
V gene: TRBV12-3/TRBV12-4
CDR3 protein: ASSRASGGRARDTQY

J gene: TRBJ2-1
D gene: NA
V gene: TRBV19
CDR3 protein: ASSIRGIGLSYNEQF

J gene: TRBJ2-3
D gene: TRBD1
V gene: TRBV7-3
CDR3 protein: ASSLIHHGQVGDTQY

J gene: TRBJ2-2
D gene: TRBD1
V gene: TRBV6-6
CDR3 protein: ASSLQGSNTGELF

J gene: TRBJ2-1
D gene: TRBD2
V gene: TRBV20-1
CDR3 protein: SSGGGRAYNEQF

J gene: TRBJ1-3
D gene: TRBD1
V gene: TRBV4-2
CDR3 protein: ASSQVLGTERNTIY

J gene: TRBJ2-1
D gene: NA
V gene: TRBV9
CDR3 protein: ASSALSTDGQF

J gene: TRBJ2-7
D gene: TRBD1
V gene: TRBV14
CDR3 protein: ASPGRDRDEQY

J gene: TRBJ2-2
D gene: NA
V gene: TRBV7-7
CDR3 protein: ASSSLAGNTGELF

J gene: TRBJ2-3
D gene: NA
V gene: TRBV4-2
CDR3 protein: ASSQDFRITDTQY

J gene: TRBJ2-1
D gene: NA
V gene: TRBV6-5
CDR3 protein: ASSYSGHPFSYNEQF

J gene: TRBJ2-3
D gene: TRBD2
V gene: TRBV4-1
CDR3 protein: ASSQDGSGGTRSYTDTQY